This TCR beta chain derives from a study of blood T cell repertoires in COVID-19. The CDR3 contains 15 residues. In germline, CDR1 is SGHTA, CDR2 FQGNSA. Unmatched junction bases numbered 6, after V lost 2 bases and J lost 10 bases. In the original processing: Amplification of reference gene primers provided the estimated nucleated cell counts. TCRdb keeps only in-frame clones here, not all; method: immunoSEQ multiplex PCR. The V and J calls and clone size come from that table; D and trimming were worked out from the DNA. The sample shows over 95,000 clones, roughly 85% of them seen only once. The sequence derives from a human donor in a cohort sampled during active COVID-19. Sample: peripheral blood. The rearrangement joins TRBV7-2 to TRBJ2-1; 12 bases line up with TRBD1. CDR3 region: CASSLRGQGAGEQFF. CDR3 sequence (DNA): TGTGCCAGCAGCTTAAGGGGACAGGGGGCAGGCGAGCAGTTCTTC.